This T cell receptor (beta chain) was sequenced during a study of Ad26.COV2.S vaccination and SARS-CoV-2 variants. The germline V gene encodes CDR1 WNHNN and CDR2 SYGVQD (reference sequence). The CDR3 covers 16 residues. The trim removed 0 bases at V and 7 bases at J, leaving 7 bases unmatched. The repertoire was sequenced with immunoSEQ multiplex PCR; TCRdb's copy has only in-frame clones and lacks some. The top ten clones hold roughly 1.7% of a sample with about half a million clones, 80% to 90% of them seen once. Sample treatment: some 19 received Ad26.COV2.S at low or high dose, single or two shots; about five received placebo; per-sample allocation not given. Specimens were obtained on day 63 following the first vaccine or placebo injection.

The sample in question was peripheral blood, obtained in a trial of Ad26.COV2.S vaccine versus placebo. The TCR was taken from a person aged 18 to 65 who received the Ad26.COV2.S COVID-19 vaccine or a placebo. The genes are TRBV10-1 and TRBJ2-2; the match to TRBD2 covers 8 bases. CDR3 loop: CASSESLTGGRGELFF. Here the CDR3 DNA reads TGCGCCAGCAGTGAGTCCCTCACGGGAGGGCGCGGGGAGCTGTTTTTT.